This TCR beta chain was obtained from a study of blood T cell repertoires in COVID-19. The CDR3 is 12 amino acids. V trimming: 6 bases; J trimming: 6 bases; junction bases outside the gene matches: 5. Germline loops: CDR1 MNHEY, CDR2 SVGAGI. Living in 24 US areas, the participants were between roughly 18 and 95 years of age. Participants reported their clinical history, and cohort assignment relied on those reports. A COVID-19 case had been met by exposed participants during the 2 weeks before study entry. As originally analysed: Amplification from reference gene primers served as the basis for estimated nucleated cell counts. The repertoire was sequenced with immunoSEQ multiplex PCR; TCRdb's copy has only in-frame clones and lacks some. V and J calls and clone size follow that table, whereas D and trimming were derived from the DNA. Of 400,000 to 500,000 clones detected, over 75% appear once; the ten largest clones hold 1.4%.

This receptor was identified in a woman aged 18-35 years who had been exposed to COVID-19. Sequenced sample: PBMCs or T cells enriched from blood (not recorded which). This chain connects TRBV6-5 to TRBJ2-7, with 7 bases fitting TRBD1. The CDR3 nucleotides read TGTGCCAGCAGGACCGACAGGGCCGAGCAGTACTTC. Residues: CASRTDRAEQYF.